The present entry profiles one T cell receptor (beta chain) with its context. Its target is unknown. The data derive from a study of T cells after yellow fever vaccination. On the study more broadly: The fractions with low cell numbers were processed using SMART-Seq v4 Ultra Low Input.

The CDR3 covers 17 residues. V gave up 4 bases and J gave up 1 base; unmatched junction bases: 7. Germline V gives CDR1 MGHRA, CDR2 YSYEKL. A 5'RACE template-switching step, the method used to make TCR cDNA, added a universal primer site and UMIs. MiXCR, run by TCRdb on the 5' RACE reads, gives a single entry per CDR3 protein. The sample yields some 350,000 distinct CDR3 sequences, roughly 4.3% seen once. Findings of the study overall: A faster peak, day 5 versus 15, was reached by the weaker secondary response.

The rearrangement joins TRBV4-1 to TRBJ2-6, with 7 positions matching TRBD1. The specimen was PBMCs, collected 5 days after the yellow fever booster vaccination. The TCR comes from a man aged 18 to 30 who received the YFV17D yellow fever vaccine. The CDR3 reads CASSLRKGASGANVLTF. CDR3 coding DNA: TGCGCCAGCAGCCTAAGAAAGGGGGCGTCTGGGGCCAACGTCCTGACTTTC.